The 23 T cell receptor beta chains reported below all come from one sample, sequenced in a study of blood T cell repertoires in COVID-19 (dated by TCRdb to between 2020 and 2021). Preparation of the library involved the immunoSEQ multiplex PCR assay. The table comes from immuneACCESS by way of TCRdb, which keeps in-frame sequences with V and J called. Part of the clones is missing from these tables; in studies checked, under half for an unresolved V gene and the rest for unknown reasons. The sample has 160,000 or so clones on record, approximately 86% of them singletons. The ten most abundant clones make up just under 4% of the sample. The sample taken for sequencing was peripheral blood. The receptor source for this set is a woman aged 55-70 years who had recovered from COVID-19.

The chain uses TRBV5-1 and TRBJ1-2; 9 nucleotides align to TRBD1. The CDR3 covers 16 residues. The junction had 11 bases not matched to a gene; V was cut back by 0 bases and J by 8 bases. CDR1 SGHRS and CDR2 YFSETQ come from the germline V gene. CDR3 loop: CASSLAPGQGRRGYTF. Written as DNA, the CDR3 is TGCGCCAGCAGCTTGGCTCCGGGACAGGGCAGGAGAGGCTACACCTTC.

The J gene is TRBJ1-1, the V gene TRBV25-1, with 7 nucleotides matching TRBD1. Germline CDR1 reads MGHDK; CDR2 reads SYGVNS. J lost 4 bases, V lost 4 bases, and 6 bases had no gene match. The CDR3 is made up of 14 amino acids. CDR3 residues: CASSGPGGLTEAFF. The CDR3 nucleotides are TGTGCCAGCAGTGGACCAGGGGGGCTCACTGAAGCTTTCTTT.

V gene TRBV5-5 combines with J gene TRBJ1-1; D not certain. V was pared by 3 bases and J by 0 bases, with 6 bases between. There are 13 residues in the CDR3. The germline V gene has CDR1 SGHKS and CDR2 YYEKEE (reference sequence). The chain's CDR3 is CASSSLMNTEAFF. CDR3 DNA sequence: TGTGCCAGCAGCTCTCTAATGAACACTGAAGCTTTCTTT.

DNA for the CDR3: TGTGCCAGCAGCCCACAGGGATCCTATAATTCACCCCTCCACTTT. Protein: CASSPQGSYNSPLHF. The chain links TRBV6-5 to TRBJ1-6; weak D call: TRBD1 (6 bases). Trimming pared 6 bases from V and 1 base from J, leaving 10 bases between. Germline lookup yields CDR1 MNHEY and CDR2 SVGAGI. The CDR3 covers 15 residues.

The V and J genes are TRBV3-1 (or the pseudogene TRBV3-2) and TRBJ2-2, with no clear D. CDR1 LGHDT and CDR2 YNNKEL come from the germline V gene (reference sequence). V dropped 6 bases and J dropped 6 bases, with 11 bases sitting between them. This CDR3 has 13 amino acids. CDR3 coding DNA: TGTGCCAGCAGTTCCCGAGCATCCGGGGAGCTGTTTTTT. Protein: CASSSRASGELFF.

The genes are TRBV28 and TRBJ2-4; 9 positions match TRBD1. The CDR3 is made up of 15 amino acids. V shed 5 bases and J 8 bases; nucleotides not matched to a gene: 10. In germline, CDR1 is MDHEN, CDR2 SYDVKM. In DNA form, the CDR3 reads TGTGCCAGCAGTACCCCGGGACAGGGTGGGGACATTCAGTACTTC. This encodes CASSTPGQGGDIQYF.

The gene calls are TRBV2 and TRBJ2-5; D possibly corresponds to TRBD2 (6 bases). The CDR3 covers 13 residues. CDR1 and CDR2 (germline): SNHLY, FYNNEI. Deletions cut 2 bases from V and 4 bases from J, with 8 bases between. CDR3 residues: CASSEYGGETQYF. The CDR3, as DNA: TGTGCCAGCAGTGAATACGGGGGAGAGACCCAGTACTTC.

The chain recombines TRBV5-1 with TRBJ2-7; perhaps TRBD1 as D (6 bases). The CDR3 is 14 residues long. V lost 3 bases, J lost 3 bases, and 13 bases lay in between. The V gene's germline CDR1 is SGHRS and CDR2 YFSETQ. The CDR3 DNA reads as TGCGCCAGCAGCTGGGGGACATCGAACTACGAGCAGTACTTC. Protein sequence: CASSWGTSNYEQYF.

The CDR3 here is CASSEEGWANTEAFF. Here the CDR3 DNA reads TGTGCCAGCAGTGAAGAAGGTTGGGCGAACACTGAAGCTTTCTTT. The chain has TRBV6-1 and TRBJ1-1, with unresolved D. The CDR3 is 15 residues long. The germline V gene has CDR1 MNHNS and CDR2 SASEGT. The V end lost 1 base, the J end lost 1 base, and 10 bases lay between the germline ends.

DNA for the CDR3: TGTGCCAGCAGCGTTAAGGGGCAGGAGACCCAGTACTTC. As protein: CASSVKGQETQYF. The chain recombines TRBV9 with TRBJ2-5, with D possibly TRBD1 on 5 matching bases. In germline, CDR1 is SGDLS, CDR2 YYNGEE. V gave up 2 bases and J gave up 5 bases, with 10 bases separating them. The CDR3 spans 13 residues.

The chain combines TRBV7-2 with TRBJ2-3; D possibly corresponds to TRBD2 (6 bases). The CDR3 length is 16 residues. Germline V gene lookup returns CDR1 SGHTA and CDR2 FQGNSA. V was trimmed by 2 bases and J by 4 bases, leaving 16 bases between them. CDR3 residues: CASSLIGGGTADTQYF. In DNA, the CDR3 is TGTGCCAGCAGCTTAATAGGTGGCGGGACGGCAGATACGCAGTATTTT. Complete variable domain (other parts from reference TRBV7-2 and TRBJ2-3): GAGVSQSPSNKVTEKGKDVELRCDPISGHTALYWYRQSLGQGLEFLIYFQGNSAPDKSGLPSDRFSAERTGGSVSTLTIQRTQQEDSAVYLCASSLIGGGTADTQYFGPGTRLTVL.

The genes are TRBV11-2 and TRBJ1-2; 7 bases map to TRBD1. CDR1 SGHAT and CDR2 FQNNGV come from the germline V gene. This CDR3 region has 15 residues. The J segment lost 6 bases and the V segment lost 0 bases, leaving 7 bases of the junction unmatched. The CDR3 nucleotides read TGTGCCAGCAGCTTAGATCGGGAGGGGGCCAATGGCTACACCTTC. As protein: CASSLDREGANGYTF.

This clone has more than one count but fewer than ten. The rearrangement uses TRBV5-1 and TRBJ2-6; 8 bases are a match to TRBD1. Germline CDR1 is SGHRS and CDR2 is YFSETQ. The CDR3 loop spans 18 amino acids. V shed 6 bases and J 2 bases; nucleotides not matched to a gene: 13. The CDR3 sequence: CASKGTGHDQAGANVLTF. The CDR3 bases are TGCGCCAGCAAAGGGACAGGTCATGACCAAGCTGGGGCCAACGTCCTGACTTTC.

The CDR3 is CASSLRENYGYTF. The DNA for the CDR3 is TGTGCCAGCAGTTTAAGAGAGAACTATGGCTACACCTTC. The chain couples TRBV28 to TRBJ1-2, with D uncertain. The CDR3 is made up of 13 amino acids. Trimming cost V 2 bases and J 2 bases, with 6 bases left between them. Germline CDR1 MDHEN, CDR2 SYDVKM.

The rearrangement joins TRBV7-9 to TRBJ1-1, with TRBD1 matching 8 bases. Germline V gives CDR1 SEHNR, CDR2 FQNEAQ (reference sequence). J was trimmed by 7 bases and V by 5 bases; bases with no gene match: 3. The CDR3 length is 12 residues. The CDR3 sequence: CASSPTGGEAFF. CDR3 sequence (DNA): TGTGCCAGCAGCCCCACAGGGGGTGAAGCTTTCTTT.

This clone was picked up one time. The chain is built from TRBV29-1 and TRBJ2-1; 7 bases are shared with TRBD2. Germline CDR1 reads SQVTM; CDR2 reads ANQGSEA. The CDR3 covers 15 residues. The ends lost 1 base at V and 3 bases at J; junction bases unmatched: 6. The CDR3 DNA sequence: TGCAGCGTTGAAGGGGAGGGTAAGGGCTACAATGAGCAGTTCTTC. It is translated as CSVEGEGKGYNEQFF.

The genes are TRBV19 and TRBJ2-3, with 10 positions matching TRBD2. Trimming cost V 3 bases and J 5 bases; bases outside gene matches: 8. The CDR3 covers 16 residues. The V gene's germline CDR1 is LNHDA and CDR2 SQIVND (reference sequence). CDR3 sequence reads: CASSILAGVGEDTQYF. The CDR3, as DNA: TGTGCCAGTAGTATTCTAGCGGGGGTTGGGGAAGATACGCAGTATTTT.

The chain uses TRBV27 and TRBJ1-5; the D gene is possibly TRBD1 (5 bases). Germline V gives CDR1 MNHEY, CDR2 SMNVEV (reference sequence). V was shortened by 6 bases and J by 2 bases, with 17 bases between the two germline ends. This CDR3 is built from 16 residues. CDR3 residues: CASSDAHGGGNQPQHF. CDR3 coding DNA: TGTGCCAGCAGCGACGCACACGGGGGGGGCAATCAGCCCCAGCATTTT.

The chain links TRBV20-1 to TRBJ1-2, with TRBD1 identical over 7 bases. The trim removed 3 bases at V and 4 bases at J, leaving 11 bases unmatched. CDR1 and CDR2 from the germline V gene are DFQATT and SNEGSKA (reference sequence). CDR3 length equals 15 residues. CDR3 amino acids: CSASLRQGLGYGYTF. CDR3 DNA: TGCAGTGCTAGTCTAAGACAGGGTCTGGGCTATGGCTACACCTTC.

The rearrangement links TRBV2 to TRBJ1-2; 10 bases are shared with TRBD1. V trimming: 7 bases; J trimming: 4 bases; junction bases outside the gene matches: 9. The CDR3 runs to 15 residues. Germline CDR1 SNHLY, CDR2 FYNNEI. The CDR3 spells CASKYGTGVGYGYTF. In nucleotides, the CDR3 is TGTGCCAGCAAGTATGGGACAGGGGTCGGCTATGGCTACACCTTC.

The gene calls are TRBV5-1 and TRBJ2-3; 9 bases line up with TRBD1. V trimming: 2 bases; J trimming: 4 bases; junction bases outside the gene matches: 8. CDR1 and CDR2 (germline): SGHRS, YFSETQ. The CDR3 contains 16 residues. CDR3 protein: CASSFPGQGPADTQYF. In DNA, the CDR3 is TGCGCCAGCAGCTTTCCGGGACAGGGCCCCGCAGATACGCAGTATTTT.

The genes are TRBV2 and TRBJ1-2; 7 positions match TRBD1. This CDR3 spans 13 amino acids. V lost 7 bases, J lost 7 bases, and 9 bases stayed unmatched. Germline V lookup: CDR1 SNHLY, CDR2 FYNNEI. The chain's CDR3 is CASMYQGGSGYTF. The CDR3, as DNA: TGTGCCAGCATGTACCAAGGGGGCTCTGGCTACACCTTC.

This clone was counted a single time. The chain links TRBV28 to TRBJ2-7; TRBD1 matches at 8 bases. Germline assignment: CDR1 MDHEN and CDR2 SYDVKM. The CDR3 contains 14 residues. J lost 3 bases, V lost 4 bases, and 5 bases had no gene match. CDR3 sequence (DNA): TGTGCCAGCAGTTCCCCCGACAGGGGCTACGAGCAGTACTTC. The encoded protein is CASSSPDRGYEQYF.